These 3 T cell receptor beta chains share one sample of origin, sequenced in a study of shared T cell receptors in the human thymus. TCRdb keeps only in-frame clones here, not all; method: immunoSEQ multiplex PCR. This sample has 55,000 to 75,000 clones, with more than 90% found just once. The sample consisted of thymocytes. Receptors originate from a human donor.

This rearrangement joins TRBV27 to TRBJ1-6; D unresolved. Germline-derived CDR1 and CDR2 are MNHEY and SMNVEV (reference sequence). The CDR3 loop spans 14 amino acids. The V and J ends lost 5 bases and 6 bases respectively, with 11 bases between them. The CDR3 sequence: CASSPRKGNSPLHF. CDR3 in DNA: TGTGCCAGCAGTCCCAGGAAGGGTAATTCACCCCTCCACTTT.

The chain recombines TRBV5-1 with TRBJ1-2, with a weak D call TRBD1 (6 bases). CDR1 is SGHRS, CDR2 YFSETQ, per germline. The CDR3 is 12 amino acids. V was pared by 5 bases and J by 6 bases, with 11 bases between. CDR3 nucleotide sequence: TGCGCCAGCAGAGGGGGGGCTAATGGCTACACCTTC. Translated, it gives CASRGGANGYTF.

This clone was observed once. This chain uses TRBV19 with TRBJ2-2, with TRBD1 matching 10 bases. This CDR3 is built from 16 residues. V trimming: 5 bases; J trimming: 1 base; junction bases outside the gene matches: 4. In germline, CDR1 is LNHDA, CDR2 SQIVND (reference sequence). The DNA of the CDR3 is TGTGCCAGTAGTGGGACAGGGGACGGGAACACCGGGGAGCTGTTTTTT. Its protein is CASSGTGDGNTGELFF.